These 5 T cell receptor beta chains share one sample of origin, sequenced in a study of cytomegalovirus exposure and HLA in healthy donors (TCRdb year 2017). The library was produced with the immunoSEQ multiplex PCR assay. For the multiplex PCR, a mixture combining 60 forward primers for TCR Vbeta segments and 13 reverse primers for TCR Jbeta segments was used. The table comes from immuneACCESS by way of TCRdb, which keeps in-frame sequences with V and J called. Part of the clones is missing from these tables; in studies checked, under half for an unresolved V gene and the rest for unknown reasons. The sample data list 100,000 to 150,000 clones, and around 75% of these were observed just once. The ten top clones hold approximately 4.3% of the sample. Sequencing was done on a sample of PBMCs. These receptors all come from a man in his 60s in good health and CMV-seropositive.

In the case of this clone: Sequence at one end of the junction differs from germline and may be a read error. The gene calls are TRBV7-6 and TRBJ2-5, with TRBD2 as a possible D gene (6 bases). The CDR3 is 17 amino acids. From germline, CDR1 is SGHVS and CDR2 FNYEAQ. As DNA, the CDR3 is TGTGCTAGCAGCTTAGATGGCCCAGGTTCCGGGAGAGAGACCCAGTACTTC. Its translation is CASSLDGPGSGRETQYF.

This clone was seen a few times. The chain couples TRBV7-8 to TRBJ1-1; D is uncertain. V was shortened by 4 bases and J by 4 bases, with 10 bases between the two germline ends. Germline V gives CDR1 SGHVS, CDR2 FQNEAQ. The CDR3 loop spans 13 amino acids. CDR3 DNA sequence: TGTGCCAGCAGCTCGACATACTTCACTGAAGCTTTCTTT. Residues: CASSSTYFTEAFF.

In DNA, the CDR3 is TGTGCCAGCAGCCAAGAACTTAGGGGGCGTTATGGCTACACCTTC. Protein product: CASSQELRGRYGYTF. The chain joins TRBV4-2 to TRBJ1-2; TRBD1 agrees at 7 bases. CDR3 length: 15 amino acids. From germline, CDR1 is LGHNA and CDR2 YNFKEQ. The V gene end was trimmed by 0 bases and the J gene end by 5 bases; junction bases not matched to a gene: 6.

This rearrangement joins TRBV4-2 to TRBJ2-5; D not certain. This CDR3 has 14 residues. V lost 4 bases and J 1 base, leaving 10 bases between the germline ends. Germline V CDR1 and CDR2: LGHNA, YNFKEQ. CDR3 in DNA: TGTGCCAGCAGCCCTGCCAGAAGCCAAGAGACCCAGTACTTC. Its protein product is CASSPARSQETQYF.

The chain couples TRBV28 to TRBJ2-3; D is unresolved. This CDR3 spans 15 amino acids. Trimming took off 1 base at V and 6 bases at J, with 14 bases between the two ends. CDR1 is MDHEN, CDR2 SYDVKM, per germline. CDR3 residues: CASSLFRPERDTQYF. CDR3 nucleotide sequence: TGTGCCAGCAGTTTATTCAGGCCAGAAAGGGATACGCAGTATTTT.